Sequencing of this T cell receptor beta chain was carried out in a study of blood T cell repertoires in COVID-19. The wider study: PBMCs, B-cell-depleted T cells, or T cells were the source of the cDNA or gDNA that made up the material.

Original processing methods: Estimated nucleated cell counts came from reference gene primer amplification. Clones were sequenced by immunoSEQ multiplex PCR, and TCRdb holds only the in-frame ones, with some missing. The D gene and trimming were derived from the DNA, and the V and J assignments and clone size from that table. Here the sample spans approximately 150,000 clones, roughly nine tenths being singletons. The CDR3 sequence is 12 residues long. The chain is built from TRBV12-2 and TRBJ1-2. TRBV12-2 is assigned pseudogene status. Source material: peripheral blood. The TCR was taken from a human donor in a cohort sampled during active COVID-19. Here the CDR3 reads CASRLGEEGYTF. CDR3 DNA sequence: TGTGCAAGTCGCTTAGGGGAGGAAGGCTACACCTTC.